The clone carrying this TCR beta chain has more than one count but fewer than ten. These data belong to a study of blood T cell repertoires in COVID-19. Background on the study: The United States, Italy and Spain provided the acute and convalescent COVID-19 samples.

Looked up from germline, CDR1 is LNHDA and CDR2 is SQIVND (reference sequence). Trimming pared 3 bases from V and 8 bases from J, leaving 16 bases between. CDR3 length: 14 residues. Per the study methods: Scientists estimated how many nucleated cells there were by amplifying reference gene primers. Libraries were prepared by immunoSEQ multiplex PCR; TCRdb keeps only in-frame clonotypes and omits some of them. The DNA was the basis for D and trimming; V, J and clone size are from that table. The table records some 50,000 clones, 70% to 85% of them present only once. V gene TRBV19 combines with J gene TRBJ1-2; D may be TRBD1 (5 bases). This receptor was obtained from a man aged 45-60 years with active COVID-19. Material: peripheral blood. The DNA of the CDR3 is TGTGCCAGTAGTATCGACAGCCGTACTATCGGCTACACCTTC. It yields the protein CASSIDSRTIGYTF.